This T cell receptor beta chain came from a study of cytomegalovirus exposure and HLA in healthy donors. About the research overall: Sequencing of some 200 million T cells in an earlier analysis found 95 million to 120 million unique TCR beta sequences.

PCR primers comprised 60 Vbeta and 13 Jbeta primers. Assay used: immunoSEQ multiplex PCR; TCRdb lists only in-frame clones, some missing. The sample contains around 99,000 clones, 73% of which appear only once. This clone appeared once. The antigen remains undetermined. Study-level findings and limits: Segments of the TCR beta V type were, in most cases, productive about 87% or about 30% of the time in an earlier analysis.

The TCR sequence derives from a man in his forties in good health and CMV-seronegative. Sequenced sample: PBMCs.

CDR3 coding DNA: TGTGCCACTTACTGGGGGCGTGGCACCGGGGAGCTGTTTTTT. It translates to CATYWGRGTGELFF. The J gene is TRBJ2-2, the V gene TRBV6-5, with D possibly matching TRBD1 (6 bases). V lost 10 bases and J lost 4, with 16 bases in between. The CDR3 is 14 residues long. Looked up from germline, CDR1 is MNHEY and CDR2 is SVGAGI.